Following are 10 T cell receptor beta chains from one sample sequenced in a study of T-cell reconstitution after alpha-beta-depleted transplantation in children (dated by TCRdb to about 2016). The library was obtained by PCR. Reads for this sample came from an Illumina HiSeq 2500. Molecular barcoding was employed in the preparation of TCR libraries, with unique molecular identifiers being used to normalize TCRbeta repertoire quantification. The public reads were run again by TCRdb, first through fastp at Q25 and then through MiXCR, and only productive beta chains were kept. Each record represents a unique CDR3 protein, reported with the most common genes and DNA among its rows. The sample has fewer than 550,000 distinct CDR3 sequences on record, roughly 10% of them singletons. Clones ranked in the top ten supply 14% of the sample. Per the publication, the treatment or condition label means: allogeneic hematopoietic cell transplantation with graft depleted of TCRalphabeta T cells and CD19 B cells.

The specimen was PBMCs, mostly from graft donor cells, collected 180 days after TCRalphabeta/CD19-depleted stem cell transplant. Source of these receptors: a female patient aged 2-10 years who had a stem cell transplant for aplastic anemia, so the T cells may come from the graft donor.

The chain employs TRBV4-3 and TRBJ1-6; D gene ambiguous. This CDR3 comprises 16 residues. V lost 0 bases, J lost 7 bases, and 13 bases lay in between. The V gene's germline CDR1 is LGHNA and CDR2 YSLEER. CDR3 sequence reads: CASSQDPKKLNSPLHF. CDR3 nucleotide sequence: TGCGCCAGCAGCCAAGATCCGAAGAAGTTAAATTCACCCCTCCACTTT.

With respect to this clonotype: A much bigger clone sits one base away, suggesting this may be a read error. Because the CDR3 is missing its conserved closing phenylalanine or tryptophan, this is likely a read error. The rearrangement joins TRBV29-1 to TRBJ2-7; 8 bases match TRBD2. Germline V gene data show CDR1 as SQVTM and CDR2 as ANQGSEA. This CDR3 is built from 12 residues. J gave up 3 bases and V 3 bases, and 1 base lay outside the gene matches. The CDR3 sequence: CSVEAGGYEQYS. In DNA form, the CDR3 reads TGCAGCGTTGAGGCGGGAGGCTACGAGCAGTACTCC.

A few counts support this clonotype. The DNA for the CDR3 is TGTGCCTTCGGTCGGGATGAGCAGTTCTTC. It specifies CAFGRDEQFF. This chain links TRBV10-3 with TRBJ2-1, with D unclear. The V and J ends lost 11 bases and 8 bases respectively, with 10 bases between them. The CDR3 extends over 10 amino acids. Germline V lookup: CDR1 ENHRY, CDR2 SYGVKD.

This clonotype was seen more than once but under ten times. This chain joins TRBV6-2 or TRBV6-3 and TRBJ2-3; 10 nucleotides line up with TRBD2. This CDR3 is built from 15 residues. The germline V gene encodes CDR1 MNHEY and CDR2 SVGEGT. Trimming took 0 bases from V and 6 from J; bases not matched to a gene: 3. The CDR3 region is CASSYSLAGADTQYF. Here the CDR3 DNA reads TGTGCCAGCAGTTACTCCCTAGCGGGAGCCGATACGCAGTATTTT.

This clonotype was observed many times. The rearrangement links TRBV6-2 or TRBV6-3 to TRBJ2-3; D not resolved. The V gene's germline CDR1 is MNHEY and CDR2 SVGEGT. CDR3 length equals 16 residues. V gave up 2 bases and J gave up 5 bases, with 17 bases separating them. In DNA form, the CDR3 reads TGTGCCAGCAGTTACCCTTCCGCGGCGGTGCGAGATACGCAGTATTTT. This encodes CASSYPSAAVRDTQYF.

V usage is TRBV12-3 or TRBV12-4 and J usage is TRBJ1-5; the match to TRBD1 covers 10 bases. This CDR3 comprises 18 residues. The V and J ends lost 11 bases and 0 bases, in that order; junction bases with no gene match: 16. The CDR3 spells CAFSLVVGQGYSNQPQHF. CDR3 bases: TGTGCCTTCAGTTTAGTAGTGGGACAGGGGTATAGCAATCAGCCCCAGCATTTT.

This sequence joins TRBV12-3 or TRBV12-4 and TRBJ2-7, with D possibly being TRBD1 (5 bases). CDR3 length equals 18 residues. V was trimmed by 2 bases and J by 2 bases, leaving 22 bases between them. Here the CDR3 reads CASSLSQGIVPKPYEQYF. The CDR3 coding sequence is TGTGCCAGCAGTTTAAGCCAGGGCATTGTTCCCAAACCCTACGAGCAGTACTTC.

This clonotype was detected many times. This chain uses TRBV7-6 with TRBJ2-1, with TRBD2 as a possible D gene (5 bases). Germline CDR1 and CDR2: SGHVS and FNYEAQ. V gave up 5 bases and J gave up 1 base, with 15 bases separating them. The CDR3 is 16 amino acids. The CDR3 here is CASSIMPRGSYNEQFF. Here the CDR3 DNA reads TGTGCCAGCAGCATCATGCCTCGGGGATCCTACAATGAGCAGTTCTTC.

The chain carries TRBV20-1 and TRBJ2-1; possible D gene TRBD2, 6 bases. The CDR3 has 12 residues. V was trimmed by 6 bases and J by 7 bases, leaving 13 bases between them. Germline V CDR1 and CDR2: DFQATT, SNEGSKA (reference sequence). The CDR3 loop reads CSAKTGGNEQFF. The CDR3 DNA is TGCAGTGCCAAAACCGGGGGTAATGAGCAGTTCTTC.

This clonotype was counted at least ten times. The V and J genes are TRBV4-3 and TRBJ2-2; tentatively, D is TRBD1 (5 bases). Germline loops: CDR1 LGHNA, CDR2 YSLEER. The CDR3 is made up of 15 amino acids. The V end lost 2 bases, the J end lost 3 bases, and 10 bases lay between the germline ends. The CDR3 loop is CASSQTQAYTGELFF. Here the CDR3 DNA reads TGCGCCAGCAGCCAAACACAGGCGTACACCGGGGAGCTGTTTTTT.